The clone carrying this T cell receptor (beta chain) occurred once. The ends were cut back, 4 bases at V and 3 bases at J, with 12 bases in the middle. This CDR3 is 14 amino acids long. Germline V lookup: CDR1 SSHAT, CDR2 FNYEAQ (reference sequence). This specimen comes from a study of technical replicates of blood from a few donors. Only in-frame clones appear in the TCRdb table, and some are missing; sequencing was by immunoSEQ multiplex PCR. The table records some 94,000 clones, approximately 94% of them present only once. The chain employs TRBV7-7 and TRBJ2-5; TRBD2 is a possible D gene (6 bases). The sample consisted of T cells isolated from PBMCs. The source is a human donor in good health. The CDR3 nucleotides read TGTGCCAGCAGCTCCCGGGACTTCAAAGAGACCCAGTACTTC. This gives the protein CASSSRDFKETQYF.